This TCR beta chain was sequenced for a study of a mutant IDH1 vaccine in newly diagnosed glioma. Study-level background: Eight vaccine doses were administered to patients at weeks 1, 3, 5, 7, 11, 15, 19 and 23. Onset of vaccination occurred 4-6 weeks following radiotherapy alone, or with temozolomide cycles. Most patients had radiochemotherapy with temozolomide before enrollment; others had one alone.

On this clone itself: The antigen is undetermined.

Time point in this sample: week 5, during vaccination. Topical imiquimod was applied with each vaccine dose, which held 300 ug of mutant IDH1 20-mer peptide. The table came from immunoSEQ multiplex PCR; TCRdb's copy has only in-frame clones and leaves some out. The sample lists fewer than 65,000 clones, about 81% seen once, with about 3.2% in the top ten. CDR3 length equals 14 residues. V was clipped by 3 bases and J by 4 bases, with 12 bases between them. CDR1 and CDR2 (germline): SGHAT, FQNNGV. The sequences come from PBMCs, collected from a glioma patient whose treatment included an IDH1 peptide vaccine. The rearrangement links TRBV11-2 to TRBJ2-5; D possibly corresponds to TRBD2 (6 bases). The receptor's source is a man aged 25 to 40 with glioma. The CDR3 region has the DNA TGTGCCAGCAGCTTGGGGGGAACAGGAGAGACCCAGTACTTC. It yields the protein CASSLGGTGETQYF.